Listed below are T cell receptor beta chains from one sample, sequenced in a study of CD8+ T cells in alopecia areata. Libraries were prepared by immunoSEQ multiplex PCR; TCRdb keeps only in-frame clonotypes and omits some of them. The profile shows nearly 95,000 clones, about three quarters of them singletons. The specimen comprised CD8+ T cells sorted from blood, sampled at approximately week 42, from a patient treated with tofacitinib. The receptors shown here come from a human donor with alopecia areata. Both conserved end residues are part of each CDR3. The D gene is left open where the match is weak. Rows may omit the clone size; those that give it use once, few, many or a size class.

clone_size d_call j_call v_call cdr3_nt cdr3_aa
NA TRBD1 TRBJ2-1 TRBV6-5 TGTGCCAGCAGTTCTGGACAGGGGGGCGTCAATGAGCAGTTCTTC CASSSGQGGVNEQFF
few NA TRBJ1-1 TRBV18 TGTGCCAGCTCACCCCCGTGGGGGGAAACTGAAGCTTTCTTT CASSPPWGETEAFF
NA NA TRBJ1-3 TRBV4-3 TGCGCCAGCAGCCAAGCCTCAACGGCCTCTGGAAACACCATATATTTT CASSQASTASGNTIYF
NA NA TRBJ1-6 TRBV6-5 TGTGCAATCGGGGCCAATTCACCCCTCCACTTT CAIGANSPLHF
NA NA TRBJ1-1 TRBV30 TGTGCCTGGAGAAACCCGGATTTGAACACTGAAGCTTTCTTT CAWRNPDLNTEAFF
NA NA TRBJ1-1 TRBV28 TGTGCCAGCAGCCTCAGCAGGGTGAGGAACACTGAAGCTTTCTTT CASSLSRVRNTEAFF
NA TRBD1 TRBJ2-7 TRBV4-3 TGCGCCAGCAGCCAAGGCGGGACAGGGGGATACGAGCAGTACTTC CASSQGGTGGYEQYF
NA TRBD1 TRBJ1-2 TRBV29-1 TGCAGCGCTAGAAAGACAGGGGATGACTATGGCTACACCTTC CSARKTGDDYGYTF
NA TRBD1 TRBJ2-7 TRBV5-6 TGTGCCAGCGAATCGACAGGGAACTACGAGCAGTACTTC CASESTGNYEQYF
NA NA TRBJ1-1 TRBV19 TGTGCCAGTAGTAGGACCCAAGGGATAGCGTACACTGAAGCTTTCTTT CASSRTQGIAYTEAFF
few NA TRBJ2-1 TRBV14 TGTGCCAGCAAGGACAGTTCCTCCTACAATGAGCAGTTCTTC CASKDSSSYNEQFF
NA NA TRBJ2-7 TRBV4-3 TGCGCCAGCAGCCAGGATGTATGGTCCTACGAGCAGTACTTC CASSQDVWSYEQYF
NA TRBD1 TRBJ2-7 TRBV29-1 TGCAGCGTTTCCGGGACAGAGACCTACGAGCAGTACTTC CSVSGTETYEQYF
NA TRBD1 TRBJ1-5 TRBV7-8 TGTGCCAGCAGCTCCGGACAGGGGAGCAATCAGCCCCAGCATTTT CASSSGQGSNQPQHF
NA TRBD1 TRBJ1-1 TRBV4-2 TGTGCCAGCAGCCCCTCGCGGACAGGGCGAACTGAAGCTTTCTTT CASSPSRTGRTEAFF
NA NA TRBJ1-1 TRBV29-1 TGCAGCGTTGAAGATTGGGAGACAGGGAACACTGAAGCTTTCTTT CSVEDWETGNTEAFF
NA NA TRBJ1-1 TRBV7-6 TGTGCCAGCAGCTTAGGGGTTTCGGCGAACACTGAAGCTTTCTTT CASSLGVSANTEAFF
NA NA TRBJ1-5 TRBV6-5 TGTGCCAGCAGCCTACGGGGAGGAAATCAGCCCCAGCATTTT CASSLRGGNQPQHF
NA NA TRBJ2-7 TRBV6-6 TGTGCCAGCAGCCCCCGGGAAGTCTACGAGCAGTACTTC CASSPREVYEQYF
NA TRBD1 TRBJ1-2 TRBV7-9 TGTGCCAGCAGCTCAACGGACAGGGTTATGGATGGCTACACCTTC CASSSTDRVMDGYTF
NA NA TRBJ2-6 TRBV11-2 TGTGCCAGCAGCTGGGGCTCTGGGGCCAACGTCCTGACTTTC CASSWGSGANVLTF
NA NA TRBJ2-6 TRBV7-6 TGTGCCAGCAGCCGTCAGGGGGGTCTCGGGGCCAACGTCCTGACTTTC CASSRQGGLGANVLTF
NA TRBD1 TRBJ2-7 TRBV10-3 TGTGCCATCCGGGACAGGGGGGTCGAGCAGTACTTC CAIRDRGVEQYF
NA TRBD1 TRBJ2-3 TRBV25-1 TGTGCCACTGAAAGCCTACACAGGGGGCCTAGCACAGATACGCAGTATTTT CATESLHRGPSTDTQYF
NA NA TRBJ2-3 TRBV5-6 TGTGCCAGCAGCGTAGCCTCTGGCACAGATACGCAGTATTTT CASSVASGTDTQYF
NA TRBD1 TRBJ1-5 TRBV19 TGTGCCAGTAGGACGCGGACAGGGGATCAGCCCCAGCATTTT CASRTRTGDQPQHF
NA TRBD1 TRBJ2-3 TRBV7-9 TGTGCCAGCAGCTCTCCGGGACAGGCGGGAGATACGCAGTATTTT CASSSPGQAGDTQYF
NA TRBD1 TRBJ2-3 TRBV4-3 TGCGCCAGCAGCCAAAACAGGGGGCTTGTAGATACGCAGTATTTT CASSQNRGLVDTQYF
NA NA TRBJ1-1 TRBV5-1 TGCGCCAGCAGCTTGAGTAGAAATACTGAAGCTTTCTTT CASSLSRNTEAFF
NA NA TRBJ2-5 TRBV7-6 TGTGCCAGCAGCTTAGCTCTCGGGGGTGAAGAGACCCAGTACTTC CASSLALGGEETQYF
NA TRBD2 TRBJ2-1 TRBV7-8 TGTGCCAGCAGCTTAGTGACTAGCGGGGGGGCCCACGAGCAGTTCTTC CASSLVTSGGAHEQFF
NA NA TRBJ2-1 TRBV6-1 TGTGCCAGCACCCCCGCCCGGTCGGGCAATGAGCAGTTCTTC CASTPARSGNEQFF
NA NA TRBJ2-1 TRBV7-3 TGTGCCAGCAGCTTAACAGTTTCCAGATACAATGAGCAGTTCTTC CASSLTVSRYNEQFF
once NA TRBJ1-1 TRBV6-6 TGTGCCATTTCGGAGGGCTACACTGAAGCTTTCTTT CAISEGYTEAFF
NA TRBD1 TRBJ1-2 TRBV29-1 TGCAGCGTGCGGAAACCCGACAGGGAGGGCTATGGCTACACCTTC CSVRKPDREGYGYTF
once NA TRBJ2-3 TRBV4-3 TGCGCCAGCAGCCAAGATTACAGGGTGGACACAGATACGCAGTATTTT CASSQDYRVDTDTQYF
few NA TRBJ2-7 TRBV10-3 TGTGCCATCAGAGAACGGGACACCAAGATCTACGAGCAGTACTTC CAIRERDTKIYEQYF
NA TRBD2 TRBJ2-1 TRBV11-2 TGTGCCAGCAGCTTAGGCAGTAGCGGGGGCGATGAGCAGTTCTTC CASSLGSSGGDEQFF
NA NA TRBJ1-2 TRBV19 TGTGCCAGTAGTATGGGCGACTATGGCTACACCTTC CASSMGDYGYTF
NA NA TRBJ2-7 TRBV30 TGTGCCTGGAGCGAGCGTAGACTTTGGAACGAGCAGTACTTC CAWSERRLWNEQYF
NA NA TRBJ2-6 TRBV7-8 TGTGCCAGCAGCCAAGGGAGAACAGGGGCCAACGTCCTGACTTTC CASSQGRTGANVLTF